Below are 20 T cell receptor beta chains sequenced from a single sample in a study of human T cells and chemical hapten exposure. TCRdb itself ran the RACE reads through MiXCR, one entry per CDR3 protein. Of around 56,000 distinct CDR3 sequences in the sample, 8% to 10% are singletons; the top ten hold around 10%. Documented time point: pre-sensitization, week 0. The treatment: therapeutic diphenylcyclopropenone sensitization with weekly scalp DPC. This specimen consisted of whole blood, obtained in connection with sensitization to the hapten diphenylcyclopropenone (DPC). The source of these receptors is a man in his forties with alopecia areata. Some clones in this sample may be carry-over from other donors' samples.

The chain links TRBV28 to TRBJ1-4; D may be TRBD1 (6 bases). Germline V CDR1 and CDR2: MDHEN, SYDVKM. The CDR3 loop spans 14 amino acids. V dropped 6 bases and J dropped 4 bases, with 12 bases sitting between them. CDR3 region: CASRPQGNNEKLFF. The CDR3 DNA reads TGTGCCAGCAGGCCACAGGGAAATAATGAAAAACTGTTTTTT.

On this clonotype: A much larger clone lies a single base off, so this may be a read error. Lacking the conserved final phenylalanine or tryptophan, this CDR3 likely reflects a read error. The DNA is omitted, as the CDR3 cannot be located on it reliably, and the CDR3 follows TCRdb's listing. The genes are TRBV24-1 and TRBJ1-2. CDR1 and CDR2 from the germline V gene are KGHDR and SFDVKD. The CDR3 spans 9 amino acids, including both terminal residues. CDR3 in amino acids: CATSDLRST.

This clonotype was recorded at least ten times. V usage is TRBV20-1 and J usage is TRBJ2-1; D is perhaps TRBD1 or TRBD2 (5 bases each). V dropped 2 bases and J dropped 7 bases, with 18 bases sitting between them. This CDR3 comprises 15 residues. The germline V gene encodes CDR1 DFQATT and CDR2 SNEGSKA (reference sequence). The CDR3 spells CSARHPGPGKNEQFF. The CDR3 DNA reads TGCAGTGCTAGACATCCGGGACCCGGGAAGAATGAGCAGTTCTTC.

Many counts were recorded for this clonotype. This chain uses TRBV28 with TRBJ1-1; D unresolved. The CDR3 is 13 amino acids. CDR1 and CDR2 from the germline V gene are MDHEN and SYDVKM. V lost 5 bases and J 5 bases, leaving 12 bases between the germline ends. Here the CDR3 reads CASSPDKVTEAFF. As DNA, the CDR3 is TGTGCCAGCAGTCCAGACAAAGTAACTGAAGCTTTCTTT.

The chain is built from TRBV7-9 and TRBJ2-5; maybe TRBD1 (5 bases). The V gene lost 5 bases and the J gene lost 1 base, with 11 bases spanning the gap. Germline lookup yields CDR1 SEHNR and CDR2 FQNEAQ (reference sequence). The CDR3 runs 14 residues. CDR3 protein: CASSRLTVQETQYF. The CDR3, as DNA: TGTGCCAGCAGCCGGTTGACAGTCCAAGAGACCCAGTACTTC.

This clonotype was observed at least ten times. The chain is built from TRBV5-1 and TRBJ2-3; a weak D match, TRBD1 (5 bases). Deletions cut 1 base from V and 4 bases from J, with 13 bases between. Germline V gene lookup returns CDR1 SGHRS and CDR2 YFSETQ. The CDR3 sequence is 15 residues long. The CDR3 DNA reads as TGCGCCAGCAGCTTGAAAGGGGCCCCCTCAGATACGCAGTATTTT. The encoded protein is CASSLKGAPSDTQYF.

This clonotype was detected only a few times. This chain uses TRBV5-1 with TRBJ2-7; 9 bases are shared with TRBD2. Trimming took 2 bases from V and 2 from J; bases not matched to a gene: 11. CDR3 size: 17 residues. The germline gives CDR1 SGHRS, CDR2 YFSETQ. Here the CDR3 DNA reads TGCGCCAGCAGCTTTTCCCCTCTAGCGGGACGAACCTACGAGCAGTACTTC. Residues: CASSFSPLAGRTYEQYF.

This clonotype was seen a few times. The chain has TRBV2 and TRBJ1-2; no firm D call. Germline V gene data show CDR1 as SNHLY and CDR2 as FYNNEI. Trimming took 7 bases from V and 3 from J, leaving 6 bases between them. The CDR3 covers 11 residues. The CDR3: CASNGHYGYTF. The CDR3 nucleotides are TGTGCCAGCAATGGCCACTATGGCTACACCTTC. Full variable domain (remainder filled in from reference TRBV2 and TRBJ1-2): EPEVTQTPSHQVTQMGQEVILRCVPISNHLYFYWYRQILGQKVEFLVSFYNNEISEKSEIFDDQFSVERPDGSNFTLKIRSTKLEDSAMYFCASNGHYGYTFGSGTRLTVV.

This clonotype was picked up many times. The chain joins TRBV20-1 to TRBJ2-7, with unresolved D. Between the trimmed V and J ends, which lost 3 bases and 0 bases, there was a span of 12 bases. Per the germline V gene, CDR1 is DFQATT and CDR2 is SNEGSKA (reference sequence). CDR3 length: 14 amino acids. CDR3 sequence: CSASRGQASYEQYF. CDR3 sequence (DNA): TGCAGTGCTAGCCGAGGTCAGGCCTCCTACGAGCAGTACTTC.

This clonotype was seen many times. This chain uses TRBV6-6 with TRBJ1-5; the D gene is possibly TRBD1 (5 bases). The CDR3 has 17 residues. V was shortened by 0 bases and J by 4 bases, with 16 bases between the two germline ends. CDR1 and CDR2 from the germline V gene are MNHNY and SVGAGI (reference sequence). The chain's CDR3 is CASSYSWGREGNQPQHF. The CDR3 nucleotides read TGTGCCAGCAGTTACTCATGGGGCCGGGAAGGGAATCAGCCCCAGCATTTT.

This chain joins TRBV20-1 and TRBJ1-2; maybe TRBD1 (5 bases). V shed 0 bases and J shed 1 base, with 15 bases lying between them. The CDR3 is 16 amino acids. CDR1 is DFQATT and CDR2 is SNEGSKA in the germline V gene (reference sequence). CDR3 sequence: CSARDRTGEVNYGYTF. DNA for the CDR3: TGCAGTGCTAGAGATCGTACGGGGGAGGTTAACTATGGCTACACCTTC.

This clonotype was counted a few times. The chain is built from TRBV28 and TRBJ2-7, with D maybe TRBD2 (6 bases). V lost 6 bases and J lost 1, with 13 bases in between. The germline gives CDR1 MDHEN, CDR2 SYDVKM. The CDR3 is 14 residues long. Here the CDR3 DNA reads TGTGCCAGCAGCTTCCCAGGGACTTCCTACGAGCAGTACTTC. It encodes CASSFPGTSYEQYF.

This clonotype was picked up a small number of times. CDR3 protein: CSVGEASNQPQHF. The CDR3 DNA reads as TGCAGCGTTGGAGAGGCTAGCAATCAGCCCCAGCATTTT. The J gene is TRBJ1-5, the V gene TRBV29-1; D uncertain. Germline V gives CDR1 SQVTM, CDR2 ANQGSEA. The CDR3 contains 13 residues. The V end was cut by 4 bases, the J end by 0 bases, with 7 bases between.

There are a few counts of this clonotype. The V gene is TRBV11-2, the J gene TRBJ2-7, with unresolved D. Germline CDR1 reads SGHAT; CDR2 reads FQNNGV. The germline V and J ends were trimmed by 4 bases and 5 bases, with 9 bases remaining between them. The CDR3 runs 12 residues. This CDR3 reads CASSSGRHEQYF. DNA for the CDR3: TGTGCCAGCAGCTCCGGGCGCCACGAGCAGTACTTC.

This clonotype was seen ten or more times. The V and J genes are TRBV7-2 and TRBJ2-1; 13 bases map to TRBD2. Germline CDR1 and CDR2: SGHTA and FQGNSA. This CDR3 contains 13 residues. V was clipped by 2 bases and J by 12 bases; unmatched bases: 1. CDR3 coding DNA: TGTGCCAGCAGCTTAAGACTAGCGGGAGGGCAGTTCTTC. Amino acid sequence: CASSLRLAGGQFF. The full variable domain, completed using reference TRBV7-2 and TRBJ2-1, is GAGVSQSPSNKVTEKGKDVELRCDPISGHTALYWYRQSLGQGLEFLIYFQGNSAPDKSGLPSDRFSAERTGGSVSTLTIQRTQQEDSAVYLCASSLRLAGGQFFGPGTRLTVL.

This clonotype was counted only a few times. The chain joins TRBV5-4 to TRBJ2-6, with no clear D. The length of the CDR3 is 17 residues. V shed 0 bases and J shed 0 bases, with 10 bases lying between them. Germline CDR1 is SGHNT and CDR2 is YYREEE (reference sequence). The CDR3 DNA follows: TGTGCCAGCAGCTTGGGACTGCGCTCCTCTGGGGCCAACGTCCTGACTTTC. Its translation is CASSLGLRSSGANVLTF.

In its sample, this clonotype was seen a few times. The genes are TRBV20-1 and TRBJ2-1, with 14 bases lining up with TRBD2. CDR3 length: 16 amino acids. V trimming: 5 bases; J trimming: 5 bases; junction bases outside the gene matches: 8. Per germline, CDR1 DFQATT and CDR2 SNEGSKA (reference sequence). The CDR3 nucleotides are TGCAGTGCTCGCTACCCGGGACTAGCGGGAGACAATGAGCAGTTCTTC. This encodes CSARYPGLAGDNEQFF.

In its sample, this clonotype was seen a few times. For the CDR3, the DNA is TGTGCCAGCAGTTACTCGGTTGGGGCCTACAATGAGCAGTTCTTC. Protein sequence: CASSYSVGAYNEQFF. The rearrangement links TRBV6-2 or TRBV6-3 to TRBJ2-1; D ambiguous. The length of the CDR3 is 15 residues. The germline gives CDR1 MNHEY, CDR2 SVGEGT. The V gene lost 0 bases and the J gene lost 2 bases, with 8 bases spanning the gap.

The chain couples TRBV20-1 to TRBJ2-3, with a possible D match to TRBD2 (6 bases). The CDR3 is made up of 14 amino acids. Germline CDR1 and CDR2: DFQATT and SNEGSKA (reference sequence). The germline V and J ends were trimmed by 6 bases and 0 bases, with 13 bases remaining between them. The CDR3 nucleotides are TGCAGTGCAGAGCTAGCGCCTAGCACAGATACGCAGTATTTT. Translated, it gives CSAELAPSTDTQYF.

The genes are TRBV5-4 and TRBJ2-5; a weak D match, TRBD2 (6 bases). The CDR3 totals 12 residues. Deletions cut 4 bases from V and 4 bases from J, with 8 bases between. In germline, CDR1 is SGHNT, CDR2 YYREEE (reference sequence). The chain's CDR3 is CASSRDSETQYF. The CDR3 DNA is TGTGCCAGCAGCCGGGACTCAGAGACCCAGTACTTC.